Shown below are 31 T cell receptor beta chains from a single sample sequenced in a study of T cells in women clearing cervical HPV infection. Assay: immunoSEQ multiplex PCR; the TCRdb copy retains only in-frame clones and omits some. The repertoire shows some 20,000 clones; the top ten hold about 6.3%. Sequenced material: blood buffy coat. These receptors were collected from a woman aged 18 to 69 with a cervical HPV16 infection that either progressed to CIN3+ or cleared (not recorded which).

Comment on this clone: The observed sequence ends 3 residues before the CDR3 terminus, with the missing tail filled in from the germline J gene. This chain connects TRBV19 to TRBJ2-7; 7 nucleotides align to TRBD1. The germline gives CDR1 LNHDA, CDR2 SQIVND (reference sequence). The CDR3 spans 13 residues. Trimming took 6 bases from V and 2 from J; bases not matched to a gene: 4. CDR3 in amino acids: CASSQTGTYEQYF. The CDR3 DNA, read in part, is TGTGCCAGTAGCCAGACAGGGACCTACGAG. The whole variable domain, filled in from reference TRBV19 and TRBJ2-7, reads DGGITQSPKYLFRKEGQNVTLSCEQNLNHDAMYWYRQDPGQGLRLIYYSQIVNDFQKGDIAEGYSVSREKKESFPLTVTSAQKNPTAFYLCASSQTGTYEQYFGPGTRLTVT.

A remark on this clone: The read is 3 residues too short to cover the CDR3 end, so that end is filled in from the germline J gene. The V gene is TRBV5-1, the J gene TRBJ2-5; tentative D call: TRBD2 (6 bases). The CDR3 is 14 residues long. Germline V gene sequence: CDR1 SGHRS, CDR2 YFSETQ. The V gene lost 0 bases and the J gene lost 5 bases, with 11 bases spanning the gap. The CDR3 loop is CASSLAGEWETQYF. CDR3 bases read: TGCGCCAGCAGCTTGGCGGGGGAGTGGGAGACC.

A note on this clone: From the germline J gene comes the end of the CDR3, since the read stops 3 residues before it. The chain combines TRBV7-9 with TRBJ2-1; D may be TRBD2 (7 bases). The V gene lost 1 base and the J gene lost 9 bases, with 13 bases spanning the gap. CDR1 SEHNR and CDR2 FQNEAQ come from the germline V gene (reference sequence). CDR3 size: 14 residues. The CDR3 bases that were read are TGTGCCAGCAGCTTAGAGGGGGGGCTGAGTGAG. As protein: CASSLEGGLSE. The CDR3 in full is CASSLEGGLSEQFF.

The CDR3 reads CATRSRVSTEAFF. The CDR3 bases that were read are TGTGCCACTAGATCCAGGGTGAGCACTGAA. This chain connects TRBV12-3 or TRBV12-4 to TRBJ1-1, with D perhaps matching TRBD1 (5 bases). With the read ending 3 residues before the CDR3 end, the germline J gene is used to fill in that end. This CDR3 comprises 13 residues. Deletions cut 10 bases from V and 4 bases from J, with 16 bases between.

Details on this clone: The CDR3 extends 3 residues past the end of the read, so its final part is completed from the germline J gene. The J gene is TRBJ1-1, the V gene TRBV7-3; D gene uncertain. This CDR3 is 15 amino acids long. The germline V gene has CDR1 SGHTA and CDR2 FQGTGA. CDR3 protein: CASSPLAGVRETAFF. CDR3 bases read: TGTGCCAGCAGCCCCCTAGCGGGAGTTAGAGAGACA. The full variable domain, in which reference TRBV7-3 and TRBJ1-1 provide the parts outside the CDR3, is GAGVSQTPSNKVTEKGKYVELRCDPISGHTALYWYRQSLGQGPEFLIYFQGTGAADDSGLPNDRFFAVRPEGSVSTLKIQRTERGDSAVYLCASSPLAGVRETAFFGQGTRLTVV.

For this clone: The junction differs from germline at one of its ends, possibly a read error. The CDR3 end lies 3 residues beyond the end of the read and is filled in from the germline J gene. The gene calls are TRBV4-2 and TRBJ1-2; TRBD1 matches 8 bases. The CDR3 loop spans 14 amino acids. Germline CDR1 is LGHNA and CDR2 is YNFKEQ. The CDR3 loop reads CASSAGQGAYGYTF. CDR3 DNA, as far as it was read: TGCGCCAGCAGCGCTGGGCAGGGGGCGTATGGC.

As regards this clone: The CDR3 end lies 3 residues beyond the end of the read and is filled in from the germline J gene. The rearrangement joins TRBV19 to TRBJ2-6; TRBD1 might be the D (5 bases). This CDR3 region has 17 residues. V was shortened by 3 bases and J by 4 bases, with 16 bases between the two germline ends. Germline V gives CDR1 LNHDA, CDR2 SQIVND (reference sequence). Incomplete CDR3 DNA: TGTGCCAGTAGTATCGACGTAAGGGGTCCAGGGGCCAACGTC. Translation: CASSIDVRGPGANV. The whole CDR3 protein is CASSIDVRGPGANVLTF.

As for this clone: The read is 3 residues too short to cover the CDR3 end, so that end is filled in from the germline J gene. The V call is TRBV5-1, the J call TRBJ2-3; 8 bases match TRBD2. Per germline, CDR1 SGHRS and CDR2 YFSETQ. This CDR3 spans 17 amino acids. V dropped 3 bases and J dropped 3; count of bases not matched to a gene: 12. The DNA read from the CDR3 is TGCGCCAGCAGCTCCCAGTGGAGCGGGAGTATAACAGATACG. It specifies CASSSQWSGSITDT. The full CDR3 protein reads CASSSQWSGSITDTQYF.

The CDR3 protein is CASSVTSGSTDTQYF. CDR3 bases read: TGCGCCAGCAGTGTGACTAGCGGATCCACAGATACG. The genes are TRBV10-2 and TRBJ2-3, with 9 bases fitting TRBD2. The read halts 3 residues ahead of the CDR3 end, with the missing end drawn from the germline J gene. The CDR3 is 15 residues long. Germline loops: CDR1 WSHSY, CDR2 SAAADI. Trimming took 4 bases from V and 2 from J; bases not matched to a gene: 4.

A note on this clone: Read sequence stops 3 residues before the CDR3 end, and the germline J gene provides the missing end. V is TRBV12-3 or TRBV12-4 and J is TRBJ1-5; D perhaps matches TRBD1 (6 bases). Between the trimmed V and J ends, which lost 5 bases and 0 bases, there was a span of 8 bases. This CDR3 has 14 amino acids. The covered CDR3 bases are TGTGCCAGCAGTGCGACAGGTAGCAATCAGCCC. Protein product: CASSATGSNQP. The full CDR3 protein is CASSATGSNQPQHF.

Turning to this clone: Coverage ceases 3 residues before the CDR3 finishes, and the germline J gene fills in the end. V and J are TRBV19 and TRBJ1-4, with D uncertain. CDR1 is LNHDA and CDR2 is SQIVND in the germline V gene (reference sequence). V shed 4 bases and J shed 6 bases, with 12 bases lying between them. This CDR3 has 14 residues. Incomplete CDR3 DNA: TGTGCCAGTAGTACCCAGTTGGGCTATGAAAAA. Its translation: CASSTQLGYEK. The entire CDR3 is CASSTQLGYEKLFF.

With respect to this clone: Sequence at one end of the junction differs from germline and may be a read error. Other DNA sequences in this sample translate to the same CDR3. CDR3 loop: CASSLPPSGDTIYF. CDR3 DNA (partial): TGTGCCAGCAGCTTACCCCCCAGTGGGGACACA. The chain has TRBV7-8 and TRBJ1-3, with D tentatively TRBD1 (6 bases). The sequence runs out 3 residues before the end of the CDR3; the remainder is reconstructed from the germline J gene. The CDR3 consists of 14 residues. Germline CDR1 is SGHVS and CDR2 is FQNEAQ.

The DNA read from the CDR3 is TGTGCCAGTGGACACTGGGCTGGCACGAACACCGGGGAG. The encoded protein is CASGHWAGTNTGE. The complete CDR3 protein is CASGHWAGTNTGELFF. This chain connects TRBV19 to TRBJ2-2; D is possibly TRBD1 (5 bases). The CDR3 end lies 3 residues beyond the end of the read and is filled in from the germline J gene. Trimming cost V 8 bases and J 0 bases, with 16 bases left between them. CDR1 is LNHDA and CDR2 is SQIVND in the germline V gene (reference sequence). This CDR3 region has 16 residues.

In the case of this clone: The CDR3 goes on 3 residues after the read ends, and that part is filled in from the germline J gene. The chain links TRBV10-3 to TRBJ2-3, with unresolved D. V was trimmed by 7 bases and J by 3 bases, leaving 11 bases between them. Germline V lookup: CDR1 ENHRY, CDR2 SYGVKD. CDR3 length: 13 residues. The DNA read from the CDR3 is TGTGCCATCAATTTGAACAGTACAGATACG. Encoded protein: CAINLNSTDT. The whole CDR3 is CAINLNSTDTQYF.

As for this clone: The read ends 3 residues early relative to the CDR3; the germline J gene fills the gap. This chain joins TRBV6-2 or TRBV6-3 and TRBJ1-1, with D hard to call. The CDR3 length is 13 residues. The germline V gene has CDR1 MNHEY and CDR2 SVGEGT. V was pared by 8 bases and J by 1 base, with 11 bases between. The CDR3 is CASCFPGNTEAFF. The CDR3 bases that were read are TGTGCCAGCTGCTTTCCGGGGAACACTGAA.

Notes on this clone: The CDR3 is cut off 3 residues early in the read; its end comes from the germline J gene. J is TRBJ2-5 and V is TRBV20-1; 7 bases agree with TRBD2. The length of the CDR3 is 16 residues. Germline CDR1 DFQATT, CDR2 SNEGSKA (reference sequence). Trimming took 0 bases from V and 2 from J; bases not matched to a gene: 9. The sequenced part of the CDR3 DNA is TGCAGTGCTAGAGATCCCGGCGGGCGGGGGCAAGAGACC. Protein product: CSARDPGGRGQET. The full CDR3 protein is CSARDPGGRGQETQYF.

With respect to this clone: The read comes to an end 3 residues before the CDR3 does, leaving the germline J gene to fill in the end. The chain recombines TRBV20-1 with TRBJ1-6; D unresolved. V gave up 5 bases and J gave up 7 bases, with 15 bases separating them. The germline CDR1 and CDR2 sequences are DFQATT and SNEGSKA (reference sequence). CDR3 length: 14 amino acids. Incomplete CDR3 DNA: TGCAGTGCTCAGCGACCGAGCGGGAATTCACCC. This translates into CSAQRPSGNSP. The full CDR3 protein reads CSAQRPSGNSPLHF.

For this clone: The CDR3 end is not reached by the read, which stops 3 residues before it; the germline J gene fills it in. The J gene is TRBJ1-2, the V gene TRBV7-2, with 7 positions matching TRBD1. Germline V CDR1 and CDR2: SGHTA, FQGNSA. CDR3 size: 15 residues. The sequenced part of the CDR3 DNA is TGTGCCAGCAGAAGACAGGGAACTAGCACAGATACC. Encoded protein: CASRRQGTSTDT. The complete CDR3 protein is CASRRQGTSTDTYTF. Together with reference TRBV7-2 and TRBJ1-2, the CDR3 gives the full variable domain: GAGVSQSPSNKVTEKGKDVELRCDPISGHTALYWYRQSLGQGLEFLIYFQGNSAPDKSGLPSDRFSAERTGGSVSTLTIQRTQQEDSAVYLCASRRQGTSTDTYTFGSGTRLTVV.

As for this clone: The read is 3 residues too short to cover the CDR3 end, so that end is filled in from the germline J gene. This chain uses TRBV11-2 with TRBJ2-3; 10 bases agree with TRBD2. Germline V gene data show CDR1 as SGHAT and CDR2 as FQNNGV. The CDR3 length is 14 residues. The CDR3 bases that were read are TGTGCCAGCAGCCCCGATCAGCGGGAGGGCCCG. Protein sequence: CASSPDQREGP. In full, the CDR3 is CASSPDQREGPQYF.

A word on this clone: The CDR3 is cut off 3 residues early in the read; its end comes from the germline J gene. The chain couples TRBV10-3 to TRBJ2-3; D perhaps matches TRBD1 (6 bases). Deletions cut 11 bases from V and 1 base from J, with 13 bases between. This CDR3 is built from 13 residues. Germline CDR1 is ENHRY and CDR2 is SYGVKD. The CDR3 here is CAVVAGGTDTQYF. CDR3 bases read: TGTGCCGTCGTCGCAGGGGGCACAGATACG.

About this clone itself: The read halts 3 residues ahead of the CDR3 end, with the missing end drawn from the germline J gene. Within the sample, other DNA sequences also encode this same CDR3. This chain uses TRBV18 with TRBJ2-1; 15 nucleotides line up with TRBD2. Unmatched junction bases numbered 11, after V lost 3 bases and J lost 8 bases. The CDR3 spans 18 residues. Looked up from germline, CDR1 is KGHSH and CDR2 is LQKENI. Incomplete CDR3 DNA: TGTGCCAGCTCACCTAATTCGGGACTAGCGGGAGGAAGTGATGAG. Protein product: CASSPNSGLAGGSDE. The CDR3 in full is CASSPNSGLAGGSDEQFF.

Regarding this clone: The read halts 3 residues ahead of the CDR3 end, with the missing end drawn from the germline J gene. The rearrangement links TRBV30 to TRBJ1-1; D perhaps matches TRBD1 (5 bases). Germline loops: CDR1 GTSNPN, CDR2 SVGIG (reference sequence). V was trimmed by 3 bases and J by 1 base, leaving 9 bases between them. There are 13 residues in the CDR3. The CDR3 DNA, read in part, is TGTGCCTGGAGGGGGCAGTCGAACACTGAA. This translates into CAWRGQSNTE. The complete CDR3 reads CAWRGQSNTEAFF.

This clone is medium-sized (0.01 to 0.1%) by frequency. The read falls 3 residues short of the CDR3 end, and the missing part is taken from the germline J gene. This sequence joins TRBV7-2 and TRBJ2-4; possibly TRBD1 for D (6 bases). The germline V and J ends were trimmed by 6 bases and 0 bases, with 12 bases remaining between them. The CDR3 runs to 15 residues. Germline loops: CDR1 SGHTA, CDR2 FQGNSA. The sequenced part of the CDR3 DNA is TGTGCCAGCAGTCTCGACAGGCTAGCCAAAAACATT. Its translation is CASSLDRLAKNI. The complete CDR3 protein is CASSLDRLAKNIQYF.

Details on this clone: With the read ending 3 residues before the CDR3 end, the germline J gene is used to fill in that end. The rearrangement links TRBV18 to TRBJ1-6; the match to TRBD1 covers 7 bases. This CDR3 is 16 amino acids long. Germline-derived CDR1 and CDR2 are KGHSH and LQKENI. V was clipped by 6 bases and J by 6 bases; unmatched bases: 11. CDR3 in amino acids: CASSLTRQGGNSPLHF. The covered CDR3 bases are TGTGCCAGCTCCCTAACCCGACAGGGAGGTAATTCACCC.

Remarks on this clone: The read terminates 3 residues ahead of where the CDR3 ends, so the germline J gene completes it. The rearrangement links TRBV18 to TRBJ2-5, with D maybe TRBD2 (5 bases). The CDR3 contains 13 residues. Germline-derived CDR1 and CDR2 are KGHSH and LQKENI. Trimming cost V 2 bases and J 5 bases, with 9 bases left between them. CDR3 sequence: CASSPTSGETQYF. Partial CDR3 DNA: TGTGCCAGCTCACCAACGAGCGGCGAGACC.

On this clone itself: Read sequence stops 3 residues before the CDR3 end, and the germline J gene provides the missing end. The rearrangement joins TRBV5-1 to TRBJ2-5; 7 nucleotides line up with TRBD1. From germline, CDR1 is SGHRS and CDR2 YFSETQ. CDR3 size: 16 residues. The V and J ends lost 4 bases and 1 base, in that order; junction bases with no gene match: 10. CDR3 DNA, as far as it was read: TGCGCCAGCAGCATCGGGGACAGTTCCTTCCAAGAGACC. Its translation: CASSIGDSSFQET. The entire CDR3 sequence reads CASSIGDSSFQETQYF.

Turning to this clone: The CDR3 extends 3 residues past the end of the read, so its final part is completed from the germline J gene. This chain uses TRBV20-1 with TRBJ2-3, with D tentatively TRBD2 (6 bases). CDR1 and CDR2 (germline): DFQATT, SNEGSKA (reference sequence). Trimming took 7 bases from V and 6 from J, leaving 26 bases between them. The CDR3 spans 16 residues. The DNA read from the CDR3 is TGCAGTGTCTTGATTGGGAAGCGGGTGGACGGGGATACG. Its translation is CSVLIGKRVDGDT. The full CDR3 sequence reads CSVLIGKRVDGDTQYF.

As regards this clone: The read ends 3 residues early relative to the CDR3; the germline J gene fills the gap. The J gene is TRBJ1-1, the V gene TRBV5-6; D remains ambiguous. This CDR3 contains 14 residues. V was shortened by 2 bases and J by 5 bases, with 13 bases between the two germline ends. Germline V CDR1 and CDR2: SGHDT, YYEEEE. The sequenced CDR3 bases are TGTGCCAGCAGCTTTCGCCCCCGGGTGACTGAA. Its protein is CASSFRPRVTE. The complete CDR3 protein is CASSFRPRVTEAFF.

CDR3 bases read: TGTGCCAGCAGTTGGAGGGACATGAAGTGGGTGAACACTGAA. Translating gives CASSWRDMKWVNTE. Given in full, the CDR3 is CASSWRDMKWVNTEAFF. The chain joins TRBV6-2 or TRBV6-3 to TRBJ1-1, with D maybe TRBD1 (6 bases). With the read ending 3 residues before the CDR3 end, the germline J gene is used to fill in that end. Trimming took 4 bases from V and 0 from J, leaving 18 bases between them. The CDR3 has 17 amino acids. Germline CDR1 MNHEY, CDR2 SVGEGT.

As regards this clone: Sequencing ends 3 residues short of the CDR3 end; the germline J gene provides the rest. V is TRBV12-3 or TRBV12-4 and J is TRBJ1-5, with 8 positions matching TRBD1. The CDR3 totals 18 residues. The V segment lost 2 bases and the J segment 3 bases; nucleotides outside the gene matches: 12. CDR3 DNA (partial): TGTGCCAGCAGTTTATCCCTCGGACAGGGCTTGAACAATCAGCCC. Its translation: CASSLSLGQGLNNQP. The CDR3 in full is CASSLSLGQGLNNQPQHF.

With regard to this clone: The read falls 3 residues short of the CDR3 end, and the missing part is taken from the germline J gene. The chain links TRBV12-3 or TRBV12-4 to TRBJ2-5; no firm D call. The CDR3 loop spans 13 amino acids. The V end was cut by 3 bases, the J end by 2 bases, with 7 bases between. CDR3 amino acids: CASSFLEQETQYF. The sequenced CDR3 bases are TGTGCCAGCAGTTTTTTAGAACAAGAGACC.